This entry is about one T cell receptor beta chain. Its antigen is undetermined. The sample comes from a study of T cells in narcolepsy. About the study: Enrolled donors included narcolepsy type 1 or type 2 patients and healthy controls. Broader study findings: Comparing one patient's CSF and blood CD4+ clonotypes highlighted HCRT- and TRIB2-specific autoreactive clonotypes.

The germline V and J ends were trimmed by 6 bases and 3 bases, with 9 bases remaining between them. Germline lookup yields CDR1 SQVTM and CDR2 ANQGSEA. This CDR3 is built from 13 residues. Repertoires were generated with immunoSEQ multiplex PCR, while TCRdb's copy carries only in-frame clones and drops some. There are 15,000 to 20,000 clones in the sample; 55% to 80% occur only once, and around 15% lies in the top ten. This receptor was identified in a human donor with narcolepsy. The specimen sequenced was CD45RA- memory CD8+ T cells from PBMCs. This chain uses TRBV29-1 with TRBJ2-6; possibly TRBD1 for D (5 bases). The CDR3 nucleotides are TGCAGCGTGCAGGGTGGTGGGGCCAACGTCCTGACTTTC. It yields the protein CSVQGGGANVLTF.